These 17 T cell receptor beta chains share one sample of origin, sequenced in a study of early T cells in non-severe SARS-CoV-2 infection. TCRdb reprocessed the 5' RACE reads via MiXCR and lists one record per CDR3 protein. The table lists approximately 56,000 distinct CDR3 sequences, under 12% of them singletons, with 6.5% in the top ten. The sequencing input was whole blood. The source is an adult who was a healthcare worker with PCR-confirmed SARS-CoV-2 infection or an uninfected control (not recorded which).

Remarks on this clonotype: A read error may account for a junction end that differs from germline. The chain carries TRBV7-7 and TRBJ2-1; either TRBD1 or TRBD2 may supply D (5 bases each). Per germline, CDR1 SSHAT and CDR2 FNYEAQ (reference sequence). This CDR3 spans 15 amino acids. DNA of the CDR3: TGTGCTAGCAGCTTAGGGGACGGCGCTTACAATGAGCAGTTCTTC. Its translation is CASSLGDGAYNEQFF.

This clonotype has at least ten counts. CDR3: CASSPLGQGLTQPQHF. The CDR3 DNA is TGTGCCAGCAGCCCGCTGGGACAGGGATTAACTCAGCCCCAGCATTTT. The chain has TRBV7-9 and TRBJ1-5, with 9 bases matching TRBD1. CDR3 length: 16 amino acids. CDR1 is SEHNR and CDR2 is FQNEAQ in the germline V gene (reference sequence). J was trimmed by 6 bases and V by 5 bases; bases with no gene match: 11.

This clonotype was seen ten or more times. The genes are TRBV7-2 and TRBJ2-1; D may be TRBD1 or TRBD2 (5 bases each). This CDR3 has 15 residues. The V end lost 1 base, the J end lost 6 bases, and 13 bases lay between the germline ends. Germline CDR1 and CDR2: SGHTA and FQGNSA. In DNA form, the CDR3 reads TGTGCCAGCAGCTTAGTTGGGGGAGCTGGCAATGAGCAGTTCTTC. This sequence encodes CASSLVGGAGNEQFF.

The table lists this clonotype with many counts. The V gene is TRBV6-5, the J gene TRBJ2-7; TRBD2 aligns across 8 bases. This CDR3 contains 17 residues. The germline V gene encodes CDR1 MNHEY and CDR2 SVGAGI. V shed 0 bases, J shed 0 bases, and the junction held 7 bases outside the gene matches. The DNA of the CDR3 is TGTGCCAGCAGTTACTCCCGGGATAGCGGGACCTCCTACGAGCAGTACTTC. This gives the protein CASSYSRDSGTSYEQYF.

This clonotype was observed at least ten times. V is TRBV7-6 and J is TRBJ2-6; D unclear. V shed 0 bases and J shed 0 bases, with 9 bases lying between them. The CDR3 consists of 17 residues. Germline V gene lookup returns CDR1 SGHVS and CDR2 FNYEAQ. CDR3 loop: CASSLAFRTSGANVLTF. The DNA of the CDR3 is TGTGCCAGCAGCTTAGCTTTCAGAACCTCTGGGGCCAACGTCCTGACTTTC.

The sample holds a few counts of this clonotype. This chain's CDR3 is CASISGLENEKLFF. CDR3 DNA: TGTGCCAGCATATCAGGACTGGAGAATGAAAAACTGTTTTTT. The chain links TRBV27 to TRBJ1-4; D is unresolved. Germline V gene data show CDR1 as MNHEY and CDR2 as SMNVEV (reference sequence). The CDR3 has 14 amino acids. V was pared by 7 bases and J by 5 bases, with 14 bases between.

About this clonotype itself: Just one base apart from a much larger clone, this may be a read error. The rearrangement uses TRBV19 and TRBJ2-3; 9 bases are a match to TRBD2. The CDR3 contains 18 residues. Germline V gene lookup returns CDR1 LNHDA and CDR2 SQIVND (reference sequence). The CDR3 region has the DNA TGTGCCGGTAGTGCGTATCAGGCGGGAGGGCCGAACACAGATACGCAGTATTTT. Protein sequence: CAGSAYQAGGPNTDTQYF. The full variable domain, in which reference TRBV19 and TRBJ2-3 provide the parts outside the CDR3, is DGGITQSPKYLFRKEGQNVTLSCEQNLNHDAMYWYRQDPGQGLRLIYYSQIVNDFQKGDIAEGYSVSREKKESFPLTVTSAQKNPTAFYLCAGSAYQAGGPNTDTQYFGPGTRLTVL.

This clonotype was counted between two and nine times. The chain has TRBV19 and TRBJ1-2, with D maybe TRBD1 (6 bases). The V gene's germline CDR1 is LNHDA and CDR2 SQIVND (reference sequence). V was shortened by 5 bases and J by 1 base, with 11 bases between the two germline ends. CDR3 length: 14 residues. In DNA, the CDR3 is TGTGCCAGTAGTTTACAGGGTTTTAACTATGGCTACACCTTC. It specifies CASSLQGFNYGYTF.

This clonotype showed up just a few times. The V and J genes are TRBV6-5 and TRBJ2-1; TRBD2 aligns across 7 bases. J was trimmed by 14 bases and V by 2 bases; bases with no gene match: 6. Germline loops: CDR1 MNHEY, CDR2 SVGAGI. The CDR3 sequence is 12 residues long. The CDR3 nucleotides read TGTGCCAGCAGTTACGCCGGGACTACGGAGTTCTTC. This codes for CASSYAGTTEFF.

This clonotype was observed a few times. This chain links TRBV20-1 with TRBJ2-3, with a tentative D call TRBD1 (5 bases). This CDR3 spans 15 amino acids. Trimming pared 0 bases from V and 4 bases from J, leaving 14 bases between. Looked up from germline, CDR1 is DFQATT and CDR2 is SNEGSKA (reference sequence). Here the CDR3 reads CSARDLVRGPDTQYF. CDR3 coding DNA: TGCAGTGCTAGAGATCTGGTTAGGGGCCCAGATACGCAGTATTTT.

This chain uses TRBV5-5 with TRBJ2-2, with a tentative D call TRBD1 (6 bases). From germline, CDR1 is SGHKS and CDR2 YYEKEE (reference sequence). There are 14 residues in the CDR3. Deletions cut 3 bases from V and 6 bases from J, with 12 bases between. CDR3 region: CASSSGTSSGELFF. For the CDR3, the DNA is TGTGCCAGCAGCTCCGGGACAAGCTCCGGGGAGCTGTTTTTT. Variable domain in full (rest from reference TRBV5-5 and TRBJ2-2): DAGVTQSPTHLIKTRGQQVTLRCSPISGHKSVSWYQQVLGQGPQFIFQYYEKEERGRGNFPDRFSARQFPNYSSELNVNALLLGDSALYLCASSSGTSSGELFFGEGSRLTVL.

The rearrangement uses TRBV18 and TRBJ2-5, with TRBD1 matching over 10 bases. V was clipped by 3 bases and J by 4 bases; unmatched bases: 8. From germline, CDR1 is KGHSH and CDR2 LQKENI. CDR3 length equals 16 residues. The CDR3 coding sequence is TGTGCCAGCTCACCGACGGGACAGGGGTTAGGAGAGACCCAGTACTTC. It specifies CASSPTGQGLGETQYF.

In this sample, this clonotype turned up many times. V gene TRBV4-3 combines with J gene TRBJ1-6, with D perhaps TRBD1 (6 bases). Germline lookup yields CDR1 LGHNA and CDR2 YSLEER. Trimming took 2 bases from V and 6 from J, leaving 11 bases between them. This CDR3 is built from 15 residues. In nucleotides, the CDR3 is TGCGCCAGCAGCCAATTTGGGGGCGGTAATTCACCCCTCCACTTT. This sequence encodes CASSQFGGGNSPLHF.

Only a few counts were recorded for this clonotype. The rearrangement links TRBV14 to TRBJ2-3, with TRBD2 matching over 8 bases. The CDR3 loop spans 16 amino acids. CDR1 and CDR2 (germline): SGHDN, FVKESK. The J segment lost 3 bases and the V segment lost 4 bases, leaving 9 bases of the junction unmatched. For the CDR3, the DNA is TGTGCCAGCAGCCGTCTGGGACGGGAGGGGACAGATACGCAGTATTTT. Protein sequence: CASSRLGREGTDTQYF.

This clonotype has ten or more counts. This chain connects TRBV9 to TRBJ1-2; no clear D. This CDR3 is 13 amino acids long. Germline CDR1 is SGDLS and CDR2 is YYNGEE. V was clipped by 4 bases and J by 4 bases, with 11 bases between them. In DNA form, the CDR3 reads TGTGCCAGCAGCTACGACGGCTCCTATGGCTACACCTTC. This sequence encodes CASSYDGSYGYTF.

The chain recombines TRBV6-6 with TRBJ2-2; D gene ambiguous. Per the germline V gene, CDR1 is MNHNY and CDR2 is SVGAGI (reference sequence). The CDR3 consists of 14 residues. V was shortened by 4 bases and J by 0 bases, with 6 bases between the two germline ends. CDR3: CASSSNTNTGELFF. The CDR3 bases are TGTGCCAGCAGTTCAAATACGAACACCGGGGAGCTGTTTTTT.

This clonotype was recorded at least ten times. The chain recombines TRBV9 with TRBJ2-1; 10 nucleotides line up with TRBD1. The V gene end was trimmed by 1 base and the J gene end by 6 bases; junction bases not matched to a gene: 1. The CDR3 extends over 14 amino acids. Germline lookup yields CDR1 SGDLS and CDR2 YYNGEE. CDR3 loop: CASSVRDRGNEQFF. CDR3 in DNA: TGTGCCAGCAGCGTACGGGACAGGGGCAATGAGCAGTTCTTC.